The clone carrying this TCR beta chain was seen many times. Its cognate antigen is unknown. The data were taken from a study of T cells in Graves' hyperthyroidism and ophthalmopathy. Overall study: Peripheral blood collection took place at initial diagnosis, before any treatment.

The CDR3 extends over 14 amino acids. Germline CDR1 reads SGHRS; CDR2 reads YFSETQ. Between the trimmed V and J ends, which lost 4 bases and 5 bases, there was a span of 15 bases. RNA transcripts served as the template for amplifying TCR beta CDR3 regions. The TCR CDR3 first-round RT-PCR relied on the HTBI primer set. A single record per CDR3 protein comes from TCRdb applying MiXCR to the multiplex PCR reads. The sample yields 250,000 to 350,000 distinct CDR3 sequences, 15% to 20% seen once. The study's findings and limits: Most thyroid-expanded clonotypes above 0.001 were also found in blood.

The PBMCs were taken from roughly 9.3 ml of fresh peripheral blood. The specimen sequenced was blood. V gene TRBV5-1 combines with J gene TRBJ1-1, with D maybe TRBD1 (5 bases). The TCR originated in a man between 25 and 39 years old with Graves' hyperthyroidism. CDR3 nucleotide sequence: TGCGCCAGCAGCACGGGGGATGCCCGAACTGAAGCTTTCTTT. Its translation: CASSTGDARTEAFF.